The 11 T cell receptor beta chains below were found in one sample sequenced in a study of T cell changes during pregnancy in multiple sclerosis. Some clones are missing from TCRdb's copy, which holds only in-frame ones; the method was immunoSEQ multiplex PCR. The sample contains more than 35,000 clones, 85% to 95% of which appear only once. The input for sequencing was CD4+ T cells from peripheral blood mononuclear cells, taken in the second trimester of pregnancy. Receptor source: a female donor with multiple sclerosis, enrolled in a pregnancy study.

The V and J genes are TRBV29-1 and TRBJ2-5; possibly TRBD2 for D (6 bases). Germline V lookup: CDR1 SQVTM, CDR2 ANQGSEA. Trimming removed 6 bases at V and 1 base at J, with 15 bases between. The CDR3 sequence is 14 residues long. CDR3 coding DNA: TGCAGCGTGGGGCCGCGGGGAGCCCAAGAGACCCAGTACTTC. Translating it yields CSVGPRGAQETQYF.

This clone appeared a single time. This chain joins TRBV10-3 and TRBJ1-2; D might be TRBD1 (6 bases). Germline lookup yields CDR1 ENHRY and CDR2 SYGVKD. The germline V and J ends were trimmed by 7 bases and 2 bases, with 14 bases remaining between them. CDR3 size: 14 residues. DNA of the CDR3: TGTGCCATCACCCCGGGACACTCAAACTATGGCTACACCTTC. Encoded protein: CAITPGHSNYGYTF.

This chain joins TRBV6-1 and TRBJ2-5; the D gene is possibly TRBD1 (6 bases). V lost 4 bases and J 1 base, leaving 19 bases between the germline ends. CDR1 is MNHNS and CDR2 is SASEGT in the germline V gene. This CDR3 is built from 17 residues. The CDR3 loop reads CASSGLARTASQETQYF. The DNA of the CDR3 is TGTGCCAGCAGTGGCCTAGCTCGGACAGCTAGCCAAGAGACCCAGTACTTC.

About this clone: Additional DNA sequences in this sample encode the identical CDR3. The J gene is TRBJ2-1, the V gene TRBV11-3, with TRBD2 identical over 8 bases. Per germline, CDR1 SGHNT and CDR2 YENEEA. CDR3 length equals 14 residues. With 4 bases clipped from V and 4 bases from J, the junction kept 3 bases outside the gene matches. CDR3 coding DNA: TGTGCCAGCAGCTCTGGACTAGCATACAATGAGCAGTTCTTC. It codes for CASSSGLAYNEQFF.

The gene calls are TRBV29-1 and TRBJ1-5; TRBD1 is a possible D gene (5 bases). The V end was cut by 2 bases, the J end by 5 bases, with 16 bases between. This CDR3 contains 15 residues. Germline CDR1 SQVTM, CDR2 ANQGSEA. Here the CDR3 reads CSVEFGTTGDQPQHF. The CDR3 DNA sequence: TGCAGCGTTGAATTCGGGACTACGGGGGATCAGCCCCAGCATTTT.

The V gene is TRBV5-1, the J gene TRBJ1-6, with D perhaps matching TRBD1 (5 bases). Between the trimmed V and J ends, which lost 4 bases and 7 bases, there was a span of 15 bases. The CDR3 runs to 15 residues. Per the germline V gene, CDR1 is SGHRS and CDR2 is YFSETQ. CDR3 DNA sequence: TGCGCCAGCAGCCCACGGGGGAGGGACAATTCACCCCTCCACTTT. Translated: CASSPRGRDNSPLHF.

The chain uses TRBV14 and TRBJ1-1, with D possibly TRBD1 on 6 matching bases. V lost 3 bases, J lost 11 bases, and 19 bases lay in between. The CDR3 runs to 14 residues. Germline CDR1 SGHDN, CDR2 FVKESK. CDR3 DNA: TGTGCCAGCAGCCACCAAGGGGCAGGGGTTGAGGCTTTCTTT. It translates to CASSHQGAGVEAFF.

The chain links TRBV5-6 to TRBJ2-7, with TRBD1 matching 7 bases. The V gene end was trimmed by 4 bases and the J gene end by 0 bases; junction bases not matched to a gene: 10. Germline CDR1 reads SGHDT; CDR2 reads YYEEEE. This CDR3 is 16 amino acids long. The CDR3 region has the DNA TGTGCCAGCAGCACCGGACAGGCCCAAAGCTCCTACGAGCAGTACTTC. It codes for CASSTGQAQSSYEQYF. Full variable domain (remainder filled in from reference TRBV5-6 and TRBJ2-7): DAGVTQSPTHLIKTRGQQVTLRCSPKSGHDTVSWYQQALGQGPQFIFQYYEEEERQRGNFPDRFSGHQFPNYSSELNVNALLLGDSALYLCASSTGQAQSSYEQYFGPGTRLTVT.

The chain links TRBV7-2 to TRBJ1-2, with TRBD1 matching over 9 bases. Trimming took 2 bases from V and 0 from J; bases not matched to a gene: 10. The CDR3 is made up of 18 amino acids. The germline gives CDR1 SGHTA, CDR2 FQGNSA. The CDR3 loop reads CASSLFGGQGRANYGYTF. For the CDR3, the DNA is TGTGCCAGCAGCTTATTTGGGGGACAGGGCCGAGCTAACTATGGCTACACCTTC.

V and J are TRBV5-1 and TRBJ2-2; D uncertain. Germline V gene sequence: CDR1 SGHRS, CDR2 YFSETQ. This CDR3 has 12 amino acids. With 0 bases removed from V and 8 bases from J, the gap between germline ends came to 5 bases. The chain's CDR3 is CASSLESGELFF. DNA for the CDR3: TGCGCCAGCAGCTTGGAATCAGGGGAGCTGTTTTTT.

The DNA for the CDR3 is TGTGCCAGCAGCGTAGTGAGCGGGGGTGGGGGCAATGAGCAGTTCTTC. Its protein product is CASSVVSGGGGNEQFF. This chain connects TRBV9 to TRBJ2-1; 8 nucleotides line up with TRBD2. CDR1 is SGDLS and CDR2 is YYNGEE in the germline V gene. The CDR3 runs to 16 residues. The ends lost 0 bases at V and 6 bases at J; junction bases unmatched: 8. Based on the CDR3 plus reference TRBV9 and TRBJ2-1, the full variable domain is DSGVTQTPKHLITATGQRVTLRCSPRSGDLSVYWYQQSLDQGLQFLIQYYNGEERAKGNILERFSAQQFPDLHSELNLSSLELGDSALYFCASSVVSGGGGNEQFFGPGTRLTVL.